There are a few counts of the clone carrying this T cell receptor beta chain. What it binds is not known. Patients counted as stable if ophthalmopathy did not develop within 18 months. Subjects aged 18 to 65 presented with newly diagnosed hyperthyroidism of less than 2 months' duration. The data belong to a study of T cells in Graves' hyperthyroidism and ophthalmopathy. Notes on the study in general: The model foresaw ophthalmopathy a median about 6.5 months prior to onset.

Trimming cost V 0 bases and J 0 bases, with 8 bases left between them. Per germline, CDR1 DFQATT and CDR2 SNEGSKA (reference sequence). CDR3 size: 14 residues. RNA transcripts provided the source from which TCR beta CDR3 regions were amplified. HTBI primers were employed in a first-round RT-PCR of the TCR CDR3. One entry per CDR3 protein results from TCRdb running MiXCR on the multiplex PCR reads. Found here are 350,000 to 450,000 distinct CDR3 sequences, approximately 15% of them singletons; the top ten hold roughly 9.6%. The sequence derives from a woman aged 55-70 years with Graves' hyperthyroidism. Sequencing input: blood. The V gene is TRBV20-1, the J gene TRBJ1-1, with D hard to call. The CDR3 nucleotides read TGCAGTGCTAGAGATGCGGCATTGAACACTGAAGCTTTCTTT. This encodes CSARDAALNTEAFF.